These 13 T cell receptor beta chains share one sample of origin, sequenced in a study of cytomegalovirus exposure and HLA in healthy donors. The PCR ran on 60 Vbeta and 13 Jbeta primers. Data came from immunoSEQ multiplex PCR; TCRdb stores just in-frame clones and leaves some out. The sample has 100,000 to 150,000 clones; 60% to 75% are singletons. Sequences were obtained from PBMCs. All receptors derive from a woman aged 45-65 years in good health and CMV-seropositive.

The CDR3 bases are TGCAGCGTTGTTTCGGGGGTAAACACTGAAGCTTTCTTT. Translated: CSVVSGVNTEAFF. This chain joins TRBV29-1 and TRBJ1-1; D perhaps matches TRBD1 (5 bases). CDR1 and CDR2 from the germline V gene are SQVTM and ANQGSEA. V dropped 4 bases and J dropped 2 bases, with 11 bases sitting between them. CDR3 length: 13 residues.

This clone was seen a handful of times. The V gene is TRBV28, the J gene TRBJ2-3; 7 bases are shared with TRBD2. The germline CDR1 and CDR2 sequences are MDHEN and SYDVKM. The CDR3 has 14 amino acids. V lost 3 bases and J lost 2; bases outside the gene matches: 2. The DNA for the CDR3 is TGTGCCAGCAGTTTGGGGGGGTACACAGATACGCAGTATTTT. Translation gives CASSLGGYTDTQYF.

The CDR3: CASSFGLAYEQFF. Here the CDR3 DNA reads TGTGCCAGCAGCTTTGGACTAGCCTATGAGCAGTTCTTC. The chain carries TRBV5-8 and TRBJ2-1, with TRBD2 identical over 8 bases. Germline V gene lookup returns CDR1 SGHTS and CDR2 YDEGEE. The J segment lost 8 bases and the V segment lost 2 bases, leaving 3 bases of the junction unmatched. The CDR3 length is 13 residues.

This chain links TRBV10-2 with TRBJ2-3, with 7 bases lining up with TRBD1. The CDR3 has 15 residues. The germline CDR1 and CDR2 sequences are WSHSY and SAAADI. With V trimmed by 6 bases and J by 6 bases, 12 bases remained unmatched. DNA of the CDR3: TGCGCCAGCAGACAAACAGGGGTTGGATTCGATACGCAGTATTTT. The encoded protein is CASRQTGVGFDTQYF.

CDR3 sequence (DNA): TGTGCCAGTAGGACTAGCGGGCTAATCTTCTTC. Translation: CASRTSGLIFF. The rearrangement joins TRBV6-1 to TRBJ2-1, with 11 nucleotides matching TRBD2. The germline V gene encodes CDR1 MNHNS and CDR2 SASEGT. With 9 bases clipped from V and 16 bases from J, the junction kept 8 bases outside the gene matches. The CDR3 length is 11 residues.

This clone was seen a few times. The rearrangement joins TRBV2 to TRBJ2-2; TRBD1 aligns across 8 bases. The CDR3 consists of 15 residues. V lost 6 bases, J lost 3 bases, and 6 bases stayed unmatched. In germline, CDR1 is SNHLY, CDR2 FYNNEI. In DNA form, the CDR3 reads TGTGCCAGCAGCGCCGACAGGGGTGACACCGGGGAGCTGTTTTTT. Translated, it gives CASSADRGDTGELFF. Variable domain in full (rest from reference TRBV2 and TRBJ2-2): EPEVTQTPSHQVTQMGQEVILRCVPISNHLYFYWYRQILGQKVEFLVSFYNNEISEKSEIFDDQFSVERPDGSNFTLKIRSTKLEDSAMYFCASSADRGDTGELFFGEGSRLTVL.

V usage is TRBV5-1 and J usage is TRBJ2-7; 7 bases line up with TRBD1. CDR3 size: 14 residues. Losses at the gene ends were 4 bases for V and 4 bases for J; bases not matched to a gene: 8. Germline V gene sequence: CDR1 SGHRS, CDR2 YFSETQ. The CDR3 is CASSPDRAPYEQYF. In DNA form, the CDR3 reads TGCGCCAGCAGCCCCGACAGGGCACCGTACGAGCAGTACTTC.

The chain combines TRBV28 with TRBJ1-2; weak D call: TRBD1 (5 bases). CDR1 and CDR2 from the germline V gene are MDHEN and SYDVKM. The CDR3 covers 15 residues. Trimming took off 6 bases at V and 0 bases at J, with 14 bases between the two ends. This chain's CDR3 is CASRSSGEANYGYTF. The CDR3 DNA sequence: TGTGCCAGCAGATCCTCGGGGGAAGCTAACTATGGCTACACCTTC.

This clone was counted only a few times. This chain uses TRBV30 with TRBJ2-7; a possible D gene is TRBD1 (6 bases). Germline V gives CDR1 GTSNPN, CDR2 SVGIG (reference sequence). The CDR3 extends over 12 amino acids. V lost 0 bases, J lost 3 bases, and 6 bases lay in between. DNA of the CDR3: TGTGCCTGGAGTGTACAGGGCTACGAGCAGTACTTC. Its protein is CAWSVQGYEQYF.

The genes are TRBV7-6 and TRBJ2-1; D possibly corresponds to TRBD2 (6 bases). This CDR3 contains 13 residues. The V end lost 4 bases, the J end lost 12 bases, and 16 bases lay between the germline ends. Germline CDR1 is SGHVS and CDR2 is FNYEAQ. CDR3 nucleotide sequence: TGTGCCAGCAGCTCTACGGGGGATGTGAGGCAGTTCTTC. Residues: CASSSTGDVRQFF.

A single count supports this clone. This rearrangement joins TRBV4-1 to TRBJ2-1, with 11 bases aligning to TRBD1. CDR1 is MGHRA, CDR2 YSYEKL, per germline. V lost 3 bases, J lost 9 bases, and 10 bases stayed unmatched. This CDR3 region has 16 residues. This chain's CDR3 is CASSQTNGQGAGEQFF. CDR3 coding DNA: TGCGCCAGCAGCCAGACAAACGGACAGGGGGCGGGTGAGCAGTTCTTC.

CDR3 DNA: TGTGCCAGCAGGGTACGGGGGGGCGGCACAGATACGCAGTATTTT. It specifies CASRVRGGGTDTQYF. The rearrangement links TRBV5-4 to TRBJ2-3; 8 bases line up with TRBD2. The CDR3 loop spans 15 amino acids. Looked up from germline, CDR1 is SGHNT and CDR2 is YYREEE (reference sequence). The V segment lost 5 bases and the J segment 1 base; nucleotides outside the gene matches: 6.

This clone was seen a few times. This chain joins TRBV5-4 and TRBJ2-3; 8 positions agree with TRBD2. CDR1 is SGHNT and CDR2 is YYREEE in the germline V gene (reference sequence). With 0 bases clipped from V and 0 bases from J, the junction kept 6 bases outside the gene matches. The CDR3 has 17 residues. The CDR3 region is CASSLDGGAESTDTQYF. The CDR3 nucleotides are TGTGCCAGCAGCTTGGACGGGGGGGCGGAGAGCACAGATACGCAGTATTTT.